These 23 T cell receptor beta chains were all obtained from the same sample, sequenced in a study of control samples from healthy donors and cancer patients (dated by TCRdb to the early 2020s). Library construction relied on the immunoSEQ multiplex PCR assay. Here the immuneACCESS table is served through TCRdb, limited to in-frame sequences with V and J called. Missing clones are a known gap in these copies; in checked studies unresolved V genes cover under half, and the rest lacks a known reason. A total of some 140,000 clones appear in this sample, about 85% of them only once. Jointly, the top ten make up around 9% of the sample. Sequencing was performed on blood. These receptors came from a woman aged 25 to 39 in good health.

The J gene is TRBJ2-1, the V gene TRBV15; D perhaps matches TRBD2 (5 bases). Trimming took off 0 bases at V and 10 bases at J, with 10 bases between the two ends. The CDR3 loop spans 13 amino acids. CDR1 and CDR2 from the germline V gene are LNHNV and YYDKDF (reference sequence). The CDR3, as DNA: TGTGCCACCAGCAGAGATCGGGGTGAGGAGCAGTTCTTC. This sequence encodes CATSRDRGEEQFF. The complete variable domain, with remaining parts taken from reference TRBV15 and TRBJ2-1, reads DAMVIQNPRYQVTQFGKPVTLSCSQTLNHNVMYWYQQKSSQAPKLLFHYYDKDFNNEADTPDNFQSRRPNTSFCFLDIRSPGLGDTAMYLCATSRDRGEEQFFGPGTRLTVL.

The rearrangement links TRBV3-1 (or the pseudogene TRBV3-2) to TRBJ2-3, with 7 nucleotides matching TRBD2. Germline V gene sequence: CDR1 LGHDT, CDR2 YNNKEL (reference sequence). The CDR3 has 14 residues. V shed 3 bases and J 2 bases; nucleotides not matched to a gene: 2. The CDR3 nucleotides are TGTGCCAGCAGCCAGGGGGGGAACACAGATACGCAGTATTTT. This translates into CASSQGGNTDTQYF.

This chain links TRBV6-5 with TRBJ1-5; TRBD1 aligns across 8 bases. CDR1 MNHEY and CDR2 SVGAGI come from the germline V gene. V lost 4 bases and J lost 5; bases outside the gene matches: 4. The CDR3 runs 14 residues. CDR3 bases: TGTGCCAGCAGTTGGGGACAGGCGGATCAGCCCCAGCATTTT. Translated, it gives CASSWGQADQPQHF.

The DNA of the CDR3 is TGTGCCAGCAGCTTAACGGCGGGACAGGGGAACACTGAAGCTTTCTTT. It yields the protein CASSLTAGQGNTEAFF. This rearrangement joins TRBV7-9 to TRBJ1-1; 9 bases are a match to TRBD1. The trim removed 2 bases at V and 1 base at J, leaving 5 bases unmatched. Per the germline V gene, CDR1 is SEHNR and CDR2 is FQNEAQ (reference sequence). This CDR3 comprises 16 residues.

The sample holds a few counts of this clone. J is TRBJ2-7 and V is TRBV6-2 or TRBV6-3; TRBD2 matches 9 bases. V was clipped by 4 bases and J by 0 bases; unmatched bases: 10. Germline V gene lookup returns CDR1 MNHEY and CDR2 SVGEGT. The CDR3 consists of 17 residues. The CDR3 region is CASSFSSSGASSYEQYF. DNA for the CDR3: TGTGCCAGCAGTTTCTCGTCTAGCGGGGCAAGCTCCTACGAGCAGTACTTC.

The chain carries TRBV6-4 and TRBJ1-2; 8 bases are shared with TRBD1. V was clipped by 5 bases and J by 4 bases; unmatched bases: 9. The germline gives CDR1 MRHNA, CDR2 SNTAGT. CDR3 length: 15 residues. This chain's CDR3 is CASSPGRGQSYGYTF. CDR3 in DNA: TGTGCCAGCAGTCCTGGCAGGGGGCAGAGCTATGGCTACACCTTC.

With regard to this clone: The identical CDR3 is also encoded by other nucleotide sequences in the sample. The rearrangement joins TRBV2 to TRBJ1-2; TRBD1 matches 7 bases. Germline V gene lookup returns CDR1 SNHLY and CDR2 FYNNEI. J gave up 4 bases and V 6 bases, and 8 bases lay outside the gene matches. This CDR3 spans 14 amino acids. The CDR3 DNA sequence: TGTGCCAGCAGAGCCGGGACAGCGTCCTATGGCTACACCTTC. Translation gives CASRAGTASYGYTF.

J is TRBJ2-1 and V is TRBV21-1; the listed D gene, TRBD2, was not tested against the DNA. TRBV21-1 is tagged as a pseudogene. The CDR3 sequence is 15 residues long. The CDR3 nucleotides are TGTGCTCTCAACTCCCTAGCGGGAGGGCTCGATGAGCAGTTCTTC. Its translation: CALNSLAGGLDEQFF.

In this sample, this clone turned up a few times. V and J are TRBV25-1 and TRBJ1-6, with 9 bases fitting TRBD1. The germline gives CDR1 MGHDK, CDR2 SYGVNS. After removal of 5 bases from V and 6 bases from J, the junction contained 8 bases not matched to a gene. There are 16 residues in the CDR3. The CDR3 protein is CASSPRMTGGNSPLHF. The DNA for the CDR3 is TGTGCCAGCAGTCCCCGAATGACAGGGGGTAATTCACCCCTCCACTTT.

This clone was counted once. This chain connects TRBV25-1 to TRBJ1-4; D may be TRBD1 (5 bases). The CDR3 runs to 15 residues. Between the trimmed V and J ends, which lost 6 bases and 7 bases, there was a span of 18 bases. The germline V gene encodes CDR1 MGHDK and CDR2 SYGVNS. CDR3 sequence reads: CASRGPGGVSEKLFF. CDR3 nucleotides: TGTGCCAGCAGGGGACCAGGAGGGGTCAGTGAAAAACTGTTTTTT.

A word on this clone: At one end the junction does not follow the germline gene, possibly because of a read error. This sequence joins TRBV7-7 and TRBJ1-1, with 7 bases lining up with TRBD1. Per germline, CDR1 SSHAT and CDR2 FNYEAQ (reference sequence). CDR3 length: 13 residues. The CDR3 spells CASSLDRTTEAFF. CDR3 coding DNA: TGTGCTAGCAGCTTGGACAGGACCACTGAAGCTTTCTTT.

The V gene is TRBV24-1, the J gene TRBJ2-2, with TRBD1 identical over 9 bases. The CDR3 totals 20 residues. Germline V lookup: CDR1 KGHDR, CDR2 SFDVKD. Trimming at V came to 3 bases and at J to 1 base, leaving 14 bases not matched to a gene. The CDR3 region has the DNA TGTGCCACCAGTGATGCCCGGGACAGGGTGTTAGCTGGGAACACCGGGGAGCTGTTTTTT. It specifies CATSDARDRVLAGNTGELFF.

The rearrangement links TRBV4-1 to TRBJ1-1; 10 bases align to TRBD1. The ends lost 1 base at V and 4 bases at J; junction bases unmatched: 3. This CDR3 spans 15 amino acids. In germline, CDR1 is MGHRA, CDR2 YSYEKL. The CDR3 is CASSQVGQGGTEAFF. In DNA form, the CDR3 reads TGCGCCAGCAGCCAAGTCGGACAGGGGGGCACTGAAGCTTTCTTT.

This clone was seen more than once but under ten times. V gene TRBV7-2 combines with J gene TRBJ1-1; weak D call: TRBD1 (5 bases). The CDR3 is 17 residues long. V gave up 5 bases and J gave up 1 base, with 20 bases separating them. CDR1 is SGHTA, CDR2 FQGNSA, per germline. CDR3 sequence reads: CASSPRAGVGTNTEAFF. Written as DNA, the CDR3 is TGTGCCAGCAGCCCCAGGGCGGGCGTCGGGACGAACACTGAAGCTTTCTTT. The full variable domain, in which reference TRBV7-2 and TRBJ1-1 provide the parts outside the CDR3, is GAGVSQSPSNKVTEKGKDVELRCDPISGHTALYWYRQSLGQGLEFLIYFQGNSAPDKSGLPSDRFSAERTGGSVSTLTIQRTQQEDSAVYLCASSPRAGVGTNTEAFFGQGTRLTVV.

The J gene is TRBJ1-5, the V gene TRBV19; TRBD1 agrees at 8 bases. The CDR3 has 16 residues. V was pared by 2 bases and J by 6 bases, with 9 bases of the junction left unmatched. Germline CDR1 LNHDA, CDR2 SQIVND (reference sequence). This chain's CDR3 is CASSIRPGGSGQPQHF. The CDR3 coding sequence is TGTGCCAGTAGTATAAGGCCAGGGGGCTCGGGTCAGCCCCAGCATTTT.

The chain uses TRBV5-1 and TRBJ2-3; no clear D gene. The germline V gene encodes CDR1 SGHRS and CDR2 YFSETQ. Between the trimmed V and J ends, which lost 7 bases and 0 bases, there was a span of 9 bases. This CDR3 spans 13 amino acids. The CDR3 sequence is CASFALSTDTQYF. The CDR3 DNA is TGCGCCAGCTTTGCATTGAGCACAGATACGCAGTATTTT.

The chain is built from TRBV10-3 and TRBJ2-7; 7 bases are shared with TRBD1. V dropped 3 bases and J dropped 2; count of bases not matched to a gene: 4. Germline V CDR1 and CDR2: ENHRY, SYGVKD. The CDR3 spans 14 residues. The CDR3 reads CAISEGRGTYEQYF. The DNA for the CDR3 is TGTGCCATCAGTGAAGGCAGGGGGACCTACGAGCAGTACTTC.

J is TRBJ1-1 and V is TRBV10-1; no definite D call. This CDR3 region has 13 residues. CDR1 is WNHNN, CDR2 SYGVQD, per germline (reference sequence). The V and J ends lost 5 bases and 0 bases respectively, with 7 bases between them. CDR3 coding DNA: TGCGCCAGCAGTCAGAACGTGAACACTGAAGCTTTCTTT. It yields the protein CASSQNVNTEAFF.

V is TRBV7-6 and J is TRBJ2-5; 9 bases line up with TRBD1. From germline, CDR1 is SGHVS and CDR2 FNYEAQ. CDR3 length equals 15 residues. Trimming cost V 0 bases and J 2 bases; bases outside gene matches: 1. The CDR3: CASSLAGTGQETQYF. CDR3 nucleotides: TGTGCCAGCAGCTTAGCGGGGACAGGGCAAGAGACCCAGTACTTC.

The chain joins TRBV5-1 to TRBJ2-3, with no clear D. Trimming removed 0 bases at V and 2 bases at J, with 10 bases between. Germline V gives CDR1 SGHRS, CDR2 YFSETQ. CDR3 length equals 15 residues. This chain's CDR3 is CASSLGRAPTDTQYF. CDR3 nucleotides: TGCGCCAGCAGCTTGGGAAGGGCCCCCACAGATACGCAGTATTTT.

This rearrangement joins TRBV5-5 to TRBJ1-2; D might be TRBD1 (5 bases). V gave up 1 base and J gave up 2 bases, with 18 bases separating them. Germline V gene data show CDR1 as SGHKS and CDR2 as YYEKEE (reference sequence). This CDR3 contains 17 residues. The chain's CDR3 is CASSLMAQGDLNYGYTF. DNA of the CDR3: TGTGCCAGCAGCTTGATGGCGCAGGGAGATTTGAACTATGGCTACACCTTC. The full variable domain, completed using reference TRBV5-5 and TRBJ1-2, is DAGVTQSPTHLIKTRGQQVTLRCSPISGHKSVSWYQQVLGQGPQFIFQYYEKEERGRGNFPDRFSARQFPNYSSELNVNALLLGDSALYLCASSLMAQGDLNYGYTFGSGTRLTVV.

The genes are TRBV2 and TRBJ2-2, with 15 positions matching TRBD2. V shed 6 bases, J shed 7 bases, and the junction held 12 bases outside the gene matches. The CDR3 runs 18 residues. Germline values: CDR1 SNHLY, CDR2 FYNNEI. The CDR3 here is CASRSTPGTSGGFGELFF. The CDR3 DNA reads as TGTGCCAGCAGGTCTACCCCGGGGACTAGCGGGGGGTTCGGGGAGCTGTTTTTT.

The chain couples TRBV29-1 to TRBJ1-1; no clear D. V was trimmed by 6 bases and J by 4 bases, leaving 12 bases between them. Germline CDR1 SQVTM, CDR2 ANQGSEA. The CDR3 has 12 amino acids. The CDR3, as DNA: TGCAGCGTCGACCCCCGGGGCACTGAAGCTTTCTTT. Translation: CSVDPRGTEAFF.